In its sample, the clone carrying this T cell receptor beta chain was seen many times. Its antigen is undetermined. Trimming removed 5 bases from V and 2 bases from J, with 10 bases in between. The CDR3 spans 14 residues. TCRdb reprocessed the RACE reads via MiXCR and lists one record per CDR3 protein. In the table there are about 120,000 distinct CDR3 sequences, approximately 15% of which are singletons. These data belong to a study of human T cells and chemical hapten exposure. At the level of the study: Patches with 0.01% DPC went on the upper back, and the tests were read at 6 days.

Overall study results and limits: There was a positive correlation between PT1 expanded TCR counts and patch test score.

Noted time point: patch test 1, 2 weeks after DPC sensitization. Treatment described: therapeutic diphenylcyclopropenone sensitization with weekly scalp DPC. Sample donors consisted of patients with alopecia, aged 18 to 70 years, who were suitable for DPC. Sequencing was performed on whole blood, taken in connection with sensitization to the hapten diphenylcyclopropenone (DPC). This chain links TRBV12-3 or TRBV12-4 with TRBJ1-3, with D possibly matching TRBD1 (6 bases). This receptor was identified in a man aged 18 to 30 with alopecia areata. Some clones in this sample may be carry-over from other donors' samples. CDR3 loop: CASSPQGPGNTIYF. The CDR3, as DNA: TGTGCCAGCAGTCCACAGGGCCCTGGAAACACCATATATTTT.